This is a list of T cell receptor beta chains from one sample in a study of neurological immune-mediated disorders. TCRdb redid the calling of the 5' RACE reads with MiXCR, one entry per CDR3 protein. The sample lists about 69,000 distinct CDR3 sequences; approximately 4.1% were seen once. Sequencing was performed on PBMCs. The receptor source for this set is a man aged 30-40 years with multiple sclerosis. CDR3s include the opening cysteine and the closing phenylalanine or tryptophan. Each record gives: J gene, D gene, V gene, clone size, CDR3 length, CDR3 protein, CDR3 DNA. A D gene is named only where the DNA matches it firmly. Not every row has a clone size; where given, it reads once, few, many or a size class.

TRBJ2-7 | NA | TRBV10-3 | many | 15 | CAISGLSLRIYEQYF | TGTGCCATCAGTGGACTCAGCCTAAGGATCTACGAGCAGTACTTC
TRBJ1-5 | NA | TRBV5-5 | many | 15 | CASSLLGDSNQPQNF | TGTGCCAGCAGCTTGTTAGGGGATAGCAATCAGCCCCAGAATTTT
TRBJ1-1 | TRBD1 | TRBV15 | many | 15 | CATSRRTGANTEAFF | TGTGCCACCAGCAGAAGAACAGGGGCAAACACTGAAGCTTTCTTT
TRBJ1-1 | NA | TRBV5-1 | many | 14 | CASSFWGPGTEAFF | TGCGCCAGCAGCTTTTGGGGGCCGGGCACTGAAGCTTTCTTT
TRBJ2-7 | TRBD2 | TRBV5-1 | many | 14 | CASSFTSGSYEQYF | TGCGCCAGCAGCTTCACTAGCGGATCCTACGAGCAGTACTTC
TRBJ2-2 | NA | TRBV5-1 | medium-sized | 15 | CASSLEGIPTGELFF | TGCGCCAGCAGCTTGGAGGGTATACCCACCGGGGAGCTGTTTTTT
TRBJ1-1 | NA | TRBV7-9 | many | 13 | CASSPQFWAEAFF | TGTGCCAGCAGCCCTCAGTTTTGGGCTGAAGCTTTCTTT
TRBJ1-2 | TRBD1 | TRBV9 | many | 16 | CASSVGTGTPGGGYTF | TGTGCCAGCAGCGTAGGGACAGGGACCCCCGGAGGTGGCTACACCTTC
TRBJ2-1 | NA | TRBV5-1 | few | 16 | CASSPVIRGFGNEQFF | TGCGCCAGCAGCCCAGTGATTAGGGGGTTTGGCAATGAGCAGTTCTTC
TRBJ1-1 | TRBD1 | TRBV4-1 | once | 16 | CASRRQTGAQNTEAFF | TGCGCCAGCAGACGACAGACAGGGGCGCAGAACACTGAAGCTTTCTTT
TRBJ1-2 | NA | TRBV3-1 | NA | 12 | CASSQGRAGYTF | TGTGCCAGCAGCCAAGGGAGGGCTGGCTACACCTTC
TRBJ1-1 | TRBD1 | TRBV10-3 | many | 14 | CAISAGTDWSEAFF | TGTGCCATCAGTGCCGGGACAGACTGGTCTGAAGCTTTCTTT
TRBJ1-5 | NA | TRBV5-1 | many | 15 | CASSLWGGRDQPQHF | TGCGCCAGCAGCTTGTGGGGGGGCAGGGACCAGCCCCAGCATTTT
TRBJ1-1 | NA | TRBV15 | many | 15 | CATSREKGLNTEAFF | TGTGCCACCAGCAGAGAAAAGGGGTTGAACACTGAAGCTTTCTTT
TRBJ1-1 | TRBD1 | TRBV2 | few | 14 | CASSEALDRVAAFF | TGTGCCAGCAGTGAAGCGTTGGACAGGGTGGCGGCTTTCTTT
TRBJ1-2 | TRBD1 | TRBV20-1 | many | 13 | CSAREGQGYGYTF | TGCAGTGCTAGAGAGGGACAGGGCTATGGCTACACCTTC
TRBJ2-7 | NA | TRBV20-1 | many | 14 | CSAVGRKSSYEQYF | TGCAGTGCGGTAGGACGAAAAAGCTCCTACGAGCAGTACTTC
TRBJ1-2 | TRBD1 | TRBV3-1 | many | 13 | CASSQTGGDGYTF | TGTGCCAGCAGCCAGACAGGGGGCGATGGCTACACCTTC
TRBJ2-7 | NA | TRBV12-3/TRBV12-4 | many | 13 | CASSFFHLNEQYF | TGTGCCAGCAGTTTTTTCCATCTCAACGAGCAGTACTTC
TRBJ2-3 | TRBD2 | TRBV20-1 | many | 14 | CSATSGPGTDTQYF | TGCAGTGCTACTAGCGGCCCCGGCACAGATACGCAGTATTTT
TRBJ2-7 | NA | TRBV3-1 | many | 15 | CASSQEGGGVGEQYF | TGTGCCAGCAGCCAAGAAGGTGGTGGGGTGGGCGAGCAGTACTTC
TRBJ2-1 | NA | TRBV4-2 | many | 18 | CASSQDWIRTGAYNEQFF | TGTGCCAGCAGCCAAGATTGGATTAGAACAGGCGCCTACAATGAGCAGTTCTTC
TRBJ1-5 | TRBD1 | TRBV6-2/TRBV6-3 | few | 15 | CASTFDRGSNQPQHF | TGTGCCAGCACCTTTGACAGGGGCAGCAATCAGCCCCAGCATTTT
TRBJ2-7 | NA | TRBV12-2 | once | 14 | CASRGVPLSYEQHF | TGTGCAAGTCGGGGGGTCCCCCTCTCCTACGAGCAGCACTTC
TRBJ2-7 | TRBD1 | TRBV12-3/TRBV12-4 | many | 12 | CASSTGVYEQYF | TGTGCCAGCAGCACAGGGGTATACGAGCAGTACTTC